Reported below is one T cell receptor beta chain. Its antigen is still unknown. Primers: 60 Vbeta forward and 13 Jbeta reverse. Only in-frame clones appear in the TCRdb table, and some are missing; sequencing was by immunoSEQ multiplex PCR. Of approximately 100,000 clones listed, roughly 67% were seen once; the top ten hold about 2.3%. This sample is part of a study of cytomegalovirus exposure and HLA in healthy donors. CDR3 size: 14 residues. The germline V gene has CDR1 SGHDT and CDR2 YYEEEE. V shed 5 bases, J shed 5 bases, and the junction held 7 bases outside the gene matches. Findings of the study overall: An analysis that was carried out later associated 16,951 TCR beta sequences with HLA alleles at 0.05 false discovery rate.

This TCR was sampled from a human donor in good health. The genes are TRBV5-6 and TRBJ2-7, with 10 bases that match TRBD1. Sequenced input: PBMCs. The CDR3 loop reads CASSTTGGLDEQYF. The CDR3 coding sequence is TGTGCCAGCAGTACGACAGGGGGCCTCGACGAGCAGTACTTC.